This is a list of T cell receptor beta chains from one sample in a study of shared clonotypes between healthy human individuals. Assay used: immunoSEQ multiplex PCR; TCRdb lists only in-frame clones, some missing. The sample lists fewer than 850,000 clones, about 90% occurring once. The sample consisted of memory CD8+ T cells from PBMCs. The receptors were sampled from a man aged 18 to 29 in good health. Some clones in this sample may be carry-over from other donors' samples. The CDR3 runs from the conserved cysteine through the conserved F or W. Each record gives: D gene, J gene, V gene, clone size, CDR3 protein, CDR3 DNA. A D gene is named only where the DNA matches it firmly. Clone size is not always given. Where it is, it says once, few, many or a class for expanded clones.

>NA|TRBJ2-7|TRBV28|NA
CAINRVYAYEQYF
TGTGCCATCAACCGGGTCTACGCTTACGAGCAGTACTTC
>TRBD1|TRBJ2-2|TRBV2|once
CASSEAGGTAAGELFF
TGTGCCAGCAGTGAGGCAGGGGGCACCGCGGCCGGGGAGCTGTTTTTT
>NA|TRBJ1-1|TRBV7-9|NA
CASSLALGLNTEAFF
TGTGCCAGCAGCTTAGCTTTAGGGTTGAACACTGAAGCTTTCTTT
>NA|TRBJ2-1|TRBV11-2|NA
CASSLASFPRQFF
TGTGCCAGCAGCTTAGCTTCTTTCCCCCGTCAGTTCTTC
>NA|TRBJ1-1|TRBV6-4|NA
CASSDSGGRRGTEAFF
TGTGCCAGCAGTGACTCTGGGGGGCGCCGGGGCACTGAAGCTTTCTTT
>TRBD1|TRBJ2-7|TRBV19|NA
CASSIERTGEQYF
TGTGCCAGTAGTATAGAAAGGACAGGCGAGCAGTACTTC
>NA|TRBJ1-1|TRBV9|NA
CASSDPPKDTEAFF
TGTGCCAGCAGCGACCCCCCCAAGGACACTGAAGCTTTCTTT
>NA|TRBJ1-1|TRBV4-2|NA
CASSQGLSTEAFF
TGTGCCAGCAGCCAGGGTCTGAGCACTGAAGCTTTCTTT
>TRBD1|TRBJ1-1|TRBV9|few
CASSGEQGTEAFF
TGTGCCAGCAGCGGAGAACAGGGGACTGAAGCTTTCTTT
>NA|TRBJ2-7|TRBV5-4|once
CASSFTGNPYEQYF
TGTGCCAGCAGCTTCACAGGGAACCCCTACGAGCAGTACTTC
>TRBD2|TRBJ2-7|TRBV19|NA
CASYPLKISGTSPGRSYEQYF
TGTGCCAGTTACCCGTTGAAAATTAGCGGGACCAGCCCTGGTCGGTCCTACGAGCAGTACTTC
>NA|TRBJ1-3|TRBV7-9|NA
CASSLDLKTIYF
TGTGCCAGCAGCTTAGACCTAAAGACCATATATTTT
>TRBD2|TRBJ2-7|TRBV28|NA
CASSFRGSLSYEQYF
TGTGCCAGCAGTTTTCGCGGGAGTCTCTCCTACGAGCAGTACTTC
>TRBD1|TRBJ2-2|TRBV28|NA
CASSFRTGLIGELFF
TGTGCCAGCAGTTTTAGGACAGGGCTGATCGGGGAGCTGTTTTTT
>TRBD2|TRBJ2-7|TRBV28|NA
CASRSTSGIYEQYF
TGTGCCAGCAGATCCACTAGCGGGATCTACGAGCAGTACTTC
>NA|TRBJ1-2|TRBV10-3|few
CAISESPGYTF
TGTGCCATCAGTGAGTCCCCGGGCTACACCTTC
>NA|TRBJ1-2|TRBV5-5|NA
CASSEAGYGYGYTF
TGTGCCAGCAGCGAGGCAGGGTATGGCTATGGCTACACCTTC
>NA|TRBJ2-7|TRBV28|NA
CASSLLGAYEQYF
TGTGCCAGCAGTTTATTGGGGGCCTACGAGCAGTACTTC
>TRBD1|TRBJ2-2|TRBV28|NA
CASSLRRDRGLGELFF
TGTGCCAGCAGCCTCCGCCGAGACAGGGGGCTCGGGGAGCTGTTTTTT
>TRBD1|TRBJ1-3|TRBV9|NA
CASSVNRGPGNTIYF
TGTGCCAGCAGCGTAAACAGGGGGCCTGGAAACACCATATATTTT
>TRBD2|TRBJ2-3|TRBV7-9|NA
CASSFPSGRASTDTQYF
TGTGCCAGCAGCTTCCCAAGCGGGAGGGCGAGCACAGATACGCAGTATTTT
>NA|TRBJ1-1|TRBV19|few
CASSADTNTEAFF
TGTGCCAGTAGTGCGGACACGAACACTGAAGCTTTCTTT
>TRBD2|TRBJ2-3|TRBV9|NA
CASSVGASGRVGSTDTQYF
TGTGCCAGCAGCGTAGGGGCTAGCGGGAGGGTGGGTAGCACAGATACGCAGTATTTT
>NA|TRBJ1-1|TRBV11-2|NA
CASSLTGRNTEAFF
TGTGCCAGCAGCTTAACGGGGAGGAACACTGAAGCTTTCTTT